The present T cell receptor beta chain was sequenced within a study of identical twins. V lost 1 base and J lost 0, with 13 bases in between. Germline V gene data show CDR1 as SGHAT and CDR2 as FQDESV (reference sequence). The CDR3 is 17 residues long. At least ten counts were recorded for this clonotype. Its antigen is undetermined. A universal primer binding site was introduced by template switching. The final cDNA contained unique molecular identifiers. Each CDR3 protein is one row after TCRdb ran MiXCR on the 5' RACE reads. Here the sample spans 500,000 to 700,000 distinct CDR3 sequences, about 7% being singletons. Points from the study as a whole: Less excess twin sharing appeared in beta out-of-frame sequences. High-abundance cord blood beta clonotypes had fewer insertions; memory repertoires showed none. Conclusions rested on cross-sectional statistics rather than following the same donors.

These data are also associated with another study on yellow fever vaccine responses in identical twins.

Source material: PBMCs. The chain has TRBV11-1 and TRBJ2-4, with D perhaps TRBD2 (5 bases). The sequence was collected from a young woman in good health. CDR3 coding DNA: TGTGCCAGCAGCTTAGGTACGGGAAGCTTAGCCAAAAACATTCAGTACTTC. It codes for CASSLGTGSLAKNIQYF.